The present TCR beta chain was sequenced within a study of graft-versus-host responses after intestinal transplantation. Study observations and caveats: Present in recipient marrow, GvH clones included some that appeared first in ileum or blood.

Trimming took off 7 bases at V and 0 bases at J, with 16 bases between the two ends. The CDR3 is made up of 15 amino acids. Germline CDR1 reads SGHKS; CDR2 reads YYEKEE (reference sequence). This table comes from immunoSEQ multiplex PCR, and its TCRdb copy is limited to in-frame clones, with some not included. Of fewer than 150,000 clones listed, around nine tenths are singletons. The table lists this clone with a count of one. What it recognizes is unknown. The chain uses TRBV5-5 and TRBJ2-5; tentatively, D is TRBD1 (5 bases). This TCR derives from a human donor who received an intestinal transplant. This specimen was unstimulated CD4+ T cells sorted from spleen or lymph node cells, taken before intestinal transplant. The CDR3 DNA follows: TGTGCCAGCCGACAGCGAACAGAGTACCAAGAGACCCAGTACTTC. It specifies CASRQRTEYQETQYF.